This is a list of T cell receptor beta chains from one sample in a study of OX40 agonist ivuxolimab in advanced cancers. Sequenced by immunoSEQ multiplex PCR; TCRdb stores in-frame clones only, minus some. Here the sample spans roughly 64,000 clones, about four fifths being singletons. Sequenced here: CD4+ or CD8+ T cells sorted from blood, sampled in a trial of the OX40 agonist ivuxolimab. Receptors were obtained from an adult with an advanced solid tumor such as melanoma, head and neck, liver or kidney cancer. Both conserved end residues are part of each CDR3. Each record gives: V gene, J gene, CDR3 protein.

>TRBV29-1|TRBJ1-5
CSVGGLGNQPQHF
>TRBV5-1|TRBJ1-1
CASSVQGQVDTEAFF
>TRBV5-1|TRBJ2-3
CASSLQVHTDTQYF
>TRBV6-6|TRBJ1-6
CASTEYNSPLHF
>TRBV7-9|TRBJ1-2
CASSPEGHYGYTF
>TRBV30|TRBJ2-1
CAWSVRIGGANNEQFF
>TRBV7-8|TRBJ2-5
CASSLAAPRQYLTQYF
>TRBV5-6|TRBJ2-7
CASSLGDRAHEQYF
>TRBV7-6|TRBJ1-6
CASSLGKGNNSPLHF
>TRBV19|TRBJ1-5
CASSIDGQGNQPQHF
>TRBV5-1|TRBJ2-5
CASSLLPGIVETQYF
>TRBV4-2|TRBJ2-7
CASSRKTGTGDDEQYF
>TRBV18|TRBJ1-5
CASSQGRGTGQPQHF
>TRBV5-1|TRBJ2-2
CASSFLGTDTGELFF
>TRBV7-3|TRBJ2-1
CASSPSGGAYNEQFF
>TRBV30|TRBJ1-2
CAWSINRGGYTF
>TRBV2|TRBJ1-6
CASSEHLNGVPLHF
>TRBV2|TRBJ1-5
CASSEGQGAQPQHF
>TRBV29-1|TRBJ1-1
CSVMTGQGTEAFF
>TRBV27|TRBJ1-1
CASSQTGGGTEAFF
>TRBV5-1|TRBJ2-4
CASSEGPLAKNIQYF
>TRBV4-3|TRBJ2-7
CASSLGTSGSYEQYF
>TRBV19|TRBJ2-1
CASSIELVSVGYEQFF
>TRBV6-4|TRBJ2-3
CASSDGTGHTDTQYF
>TRBV11-3|TRBJ2-4
CASSSLRAGAYSGAKNIQYF
>TRBV6-4|TRBJ1-5
CASSDRPEGPQHF
>TRBV7-9|TRBJ1-1
CASSLDGYRGWTEAFF
>TRBV5-1|TRBJ2-3
CASSLGQGAGDTQYF
>TRBV18|TRBJ1-4
CASSPGTANEKLFF
>TRBV6-1|TRBJ1-4
CASSRTGGKEKLFF
>TRBV11-1|TRBJ2-3
CASSSELDTQYF
>TRBV27|TRBJ1-1
CASSLSPRTATEAFF
>TRBV7-8|TRBJ2-3
CASSLALSGQGLDTQYF
>TRBV2|TRBJ1-1
CASSLRGMNTEAFF
>TRBV7-3|TRBJ2-1
CASSSNGDNEQFF
>TRBV6-1|TRBJ2-3
CASSEASGADTQYF
>TRBV21-1|TRBJ2-7
CASWGGRGSEQYF
>TRBV19|TRBJ2-3
CASSTRTGKTDTQYF
>TRBV5-1|TRBJ1-4
CASSWTPGQGAEKLFF